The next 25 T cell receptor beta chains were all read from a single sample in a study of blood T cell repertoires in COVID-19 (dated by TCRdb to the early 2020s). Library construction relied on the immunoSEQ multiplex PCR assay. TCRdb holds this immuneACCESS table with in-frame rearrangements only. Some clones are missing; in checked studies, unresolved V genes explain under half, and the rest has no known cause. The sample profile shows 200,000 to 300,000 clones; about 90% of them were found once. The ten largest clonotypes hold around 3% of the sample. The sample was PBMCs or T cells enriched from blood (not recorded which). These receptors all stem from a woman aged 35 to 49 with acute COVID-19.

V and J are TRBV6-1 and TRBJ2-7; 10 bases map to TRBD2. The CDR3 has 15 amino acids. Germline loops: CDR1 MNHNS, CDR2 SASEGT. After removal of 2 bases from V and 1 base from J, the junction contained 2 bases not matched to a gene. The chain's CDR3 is CASSELAGGSYEQYF. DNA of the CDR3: TGTGCCAGCAGTGAATTAGCGGGAGGATCCTACGAGCAGTACTTC.

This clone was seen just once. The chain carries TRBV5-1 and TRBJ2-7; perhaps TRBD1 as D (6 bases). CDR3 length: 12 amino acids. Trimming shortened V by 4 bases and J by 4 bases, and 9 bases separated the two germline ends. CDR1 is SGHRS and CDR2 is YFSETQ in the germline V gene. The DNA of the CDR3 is TGCGCCAGCAGCCAGGACAGTTACGAGCAGTACTTC. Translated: CASSQDSYEQYF.

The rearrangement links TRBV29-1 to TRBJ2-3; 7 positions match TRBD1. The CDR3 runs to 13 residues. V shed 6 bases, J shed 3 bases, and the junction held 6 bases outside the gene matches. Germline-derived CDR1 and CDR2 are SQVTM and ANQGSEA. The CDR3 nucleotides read TGCAGCGTCCGGACAGGAAATACAGATACGCAGTATTTT. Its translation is CSVRTGNTDTQYF.

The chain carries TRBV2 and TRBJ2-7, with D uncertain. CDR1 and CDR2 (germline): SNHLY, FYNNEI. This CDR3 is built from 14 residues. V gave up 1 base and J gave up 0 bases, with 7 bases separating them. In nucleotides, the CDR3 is TGTGCCAGCAGTGAAGGACTGGTCTCCTACGAGCAGTACTTC. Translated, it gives CASSEGLVSYEQYF.

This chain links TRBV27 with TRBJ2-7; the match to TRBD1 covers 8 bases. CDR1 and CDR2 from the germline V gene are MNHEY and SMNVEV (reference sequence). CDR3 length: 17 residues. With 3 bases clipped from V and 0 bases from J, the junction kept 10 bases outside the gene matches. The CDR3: CASSLIPGQANSYEQYF. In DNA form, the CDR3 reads TGTGCCAGCAGTTTGATTCCGGGACAGGCGAACTCCTACGAGCAGTACTTC.

The CDR3 DNA is TGTGCCACCAGCAGTAGGACTAGCGGAACCGGGGAGCTGTTTTTT. It codes for CATSSRTSGTGELFF. The V and J genes are TRBV15 and TRBJ2-2; TRBD2 matches at 10 bases. The germline gives CDR1 LNHNV, CDR2 YYDKDF (reference sequence). The junction had 3 bases not matched to a gene; V was cut back by 3 bases and J by 5 bases. CDR3 size: 15 residues.

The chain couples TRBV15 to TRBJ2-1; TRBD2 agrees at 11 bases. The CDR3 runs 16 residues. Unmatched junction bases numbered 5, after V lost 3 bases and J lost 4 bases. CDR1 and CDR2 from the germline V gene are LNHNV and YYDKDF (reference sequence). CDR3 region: CATSRDGTSGYNEQFF. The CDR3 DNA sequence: TGTGCCACCAGCAGGGACGGGACTAGCGGTTACAATGAGCAGTTCTTC.

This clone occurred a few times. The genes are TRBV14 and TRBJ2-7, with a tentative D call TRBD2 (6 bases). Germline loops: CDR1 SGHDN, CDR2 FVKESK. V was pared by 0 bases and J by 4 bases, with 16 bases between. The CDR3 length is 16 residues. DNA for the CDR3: TGTGCCAGCAGCCAAGATAAAGCGGGTCGGGTATACGAGCAGTACTTC. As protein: CASSQDKAGRVYEQYF.

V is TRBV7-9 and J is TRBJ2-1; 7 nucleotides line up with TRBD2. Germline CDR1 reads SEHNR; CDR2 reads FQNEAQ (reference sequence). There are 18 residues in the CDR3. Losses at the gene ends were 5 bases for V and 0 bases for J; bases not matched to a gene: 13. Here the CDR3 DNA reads TGTGCCAGCAGCCCTCCCGTGTATGAGCGGGGCTCCTACAATGAGCAGTTCTTC. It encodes CASSPPVYERGSYNEQFF.

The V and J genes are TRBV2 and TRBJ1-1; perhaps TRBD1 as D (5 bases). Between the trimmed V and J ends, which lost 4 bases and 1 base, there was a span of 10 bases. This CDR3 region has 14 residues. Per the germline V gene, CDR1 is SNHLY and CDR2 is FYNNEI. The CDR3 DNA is TGTGCCAGCAGTGGAGACGGGGGGAACACTGAAGCTTTCTTT. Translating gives CASSGDGGNTEAFF. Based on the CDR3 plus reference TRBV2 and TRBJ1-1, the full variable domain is EPEVTQTPSHQVTQMGQEVILRCVPISNHLYFYWYRQILGQKVEFLVSFYNNEISEKSEIFDDQFSVERPDGSNFTLKIRSTKLEDSAMYFCASSGDGGNTEAFFGQGTRLTVV.

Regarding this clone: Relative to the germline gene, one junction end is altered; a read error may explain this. The CDR3 bases are TGTGCTAGCAGCAACGGACTAGCGGGCTACAATGAGCAGTTCTTC. Encoded protein: CASSNGLAGYNEQFF. The V call is TRBV7-7, the J call TRBJ2-1, with TRBD2 matching 11 bases. CDR1 and CDR2 from the germline V gene are SSHAT and FNYEAQ (reference sequence). This CDR3 has 15 residues.

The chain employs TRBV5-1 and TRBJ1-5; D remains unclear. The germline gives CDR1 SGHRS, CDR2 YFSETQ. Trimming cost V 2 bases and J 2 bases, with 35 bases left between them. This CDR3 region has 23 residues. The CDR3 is CASSFFPNRSEIPAKLGNQPQHF. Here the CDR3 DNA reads TGCGCCAGCAGCTTTTTCCCCAATCGGTCCGAAATTCCCGCAAAATTAGGCAATCAGCCCCAGCATTTT. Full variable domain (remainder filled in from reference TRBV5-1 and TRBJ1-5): KAGVTQTPRYLIKTRGQQVTLSCSPISGHRSVSWYQQTPGQGLQFLFEYFSETQRNKGNFPGRFSGRQFSNSRSEMNVSTLELGDSALYLCASSFFPNRSEIPAKLGNQPQHFGDGTRLSIL.

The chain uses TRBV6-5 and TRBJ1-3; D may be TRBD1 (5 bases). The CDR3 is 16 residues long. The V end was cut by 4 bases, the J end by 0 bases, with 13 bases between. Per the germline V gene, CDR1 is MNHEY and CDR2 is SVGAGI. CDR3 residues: CASSWNRKTSGNTIYF. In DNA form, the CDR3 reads TGTGCCAGCAGTTGGAACAGGAAAACCTCTGGAAACACCATATATTTT.

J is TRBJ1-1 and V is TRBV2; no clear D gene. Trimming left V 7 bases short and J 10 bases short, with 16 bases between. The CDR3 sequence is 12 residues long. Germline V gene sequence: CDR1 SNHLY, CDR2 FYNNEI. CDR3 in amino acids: CASTRRANRAFF. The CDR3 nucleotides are TGTGCCAGCACTCGGAGGGCGAACAGAGCTTTCTTT.

The CDR3 reads CSVRLTGLYGYTF. DNA for the CDR3: TGCAGCGTACGCTTGACAGGCCTCTATGGCTACACCTTC. The chain has TRBV29-1 and TRBJ1-2, with TRBD1 as a possible D gene (6 bases). This CDR3 comprises 13 residues. CDR1 is SQVTM, CDR2 ANQGSEA, per germline. Trimming removed 6 bases at V and 4 bases at J, with 15 bases between.

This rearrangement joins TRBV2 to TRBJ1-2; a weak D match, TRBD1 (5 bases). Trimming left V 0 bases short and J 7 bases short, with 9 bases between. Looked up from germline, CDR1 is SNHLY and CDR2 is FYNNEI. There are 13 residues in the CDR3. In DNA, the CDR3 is TGTGCCAGCAGTGAAGCGGGGGGAGCTGGCTACACCTTC. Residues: CASSEAGGAGYTF.

The CDR3 DNA reads TGTGCCAGCAGCGTAGCCCCGGATCTGCAGGGTGAGCAGTTCTTC. Protein: CASSVAPDLQGEQFF. The chain carries TRBV9 and TRBJ2-1; D possibly corresponds to TRBD1 (5 bases). This CDR3 has 15 residues. V was clipped by 0 bases and J by 9 bases, with 16 bases between them. Germline CDR1 and CDR2: SGDLS and YYNGEE.

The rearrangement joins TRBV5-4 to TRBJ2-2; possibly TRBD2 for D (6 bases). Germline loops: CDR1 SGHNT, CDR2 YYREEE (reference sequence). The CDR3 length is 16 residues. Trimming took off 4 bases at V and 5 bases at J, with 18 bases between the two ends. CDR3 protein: CASSHRERKTTGELFF. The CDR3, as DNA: TGTGCCAGCAGCCACCGGGAGCGCAAGACAACCGGGGAGCTGTTTTTT.

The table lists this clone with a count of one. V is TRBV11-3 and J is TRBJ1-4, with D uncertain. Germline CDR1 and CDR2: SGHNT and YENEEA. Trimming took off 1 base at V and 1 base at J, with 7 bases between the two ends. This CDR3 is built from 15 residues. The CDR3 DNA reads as TGTGCCAGCAGCTTAGGACGGGGAACTAATGAAAAACTGTTTTTT. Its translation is CASSLGRGTNEKLFF.

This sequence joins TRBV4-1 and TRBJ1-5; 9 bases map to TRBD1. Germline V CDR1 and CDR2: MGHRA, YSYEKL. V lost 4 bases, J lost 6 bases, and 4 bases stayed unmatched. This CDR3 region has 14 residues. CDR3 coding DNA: TGCGCCAGCAGCCCCCGGGACAGGGTTCAGCCCCAGCATTTT. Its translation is CASSPRDRVQPQHF.

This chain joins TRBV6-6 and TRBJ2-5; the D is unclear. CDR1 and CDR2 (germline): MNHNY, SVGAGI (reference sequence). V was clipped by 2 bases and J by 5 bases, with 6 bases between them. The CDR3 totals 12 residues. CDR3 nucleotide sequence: TGTGCCAGCAGTTACGATGCGGAGACCCAGTACTTC. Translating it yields CASSYDAETQYF.

CDR3 region: CASSSDGSDNEQFF. The CDR3 DNA sequence: TGCGCCAGCAGTTCAGACGGGTCGGACAATGAGCAGTTCTTC. The chain links TRBV5-1 to TRBJ2-1; D gene unclear. The CDR3 loop spans 14 amino acids. The V and J ends lost 5 bases and 5 bases respectively, with 14 bases between them. The germline gives CDR1 SGHRS, CDR2 YFSETQ.

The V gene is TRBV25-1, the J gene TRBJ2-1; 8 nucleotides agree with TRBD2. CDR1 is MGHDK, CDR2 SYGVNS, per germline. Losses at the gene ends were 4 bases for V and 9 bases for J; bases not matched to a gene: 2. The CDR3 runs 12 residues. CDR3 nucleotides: TGTGCCAGCAGTGCCCGGGGGGGTGAGCAGTTCTTC. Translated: CASSARGGEQFF.

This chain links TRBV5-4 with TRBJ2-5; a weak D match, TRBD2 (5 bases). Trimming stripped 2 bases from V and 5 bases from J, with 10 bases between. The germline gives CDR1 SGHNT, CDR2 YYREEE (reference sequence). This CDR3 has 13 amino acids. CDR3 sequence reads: CASSLRWEETQYF. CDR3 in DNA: TGTGCCAGCAGCTTACGCTGGGAGGAGACCCAGTACTTC. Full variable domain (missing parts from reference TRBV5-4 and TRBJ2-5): ETGVTQSPTHLIKTRGQQVTLRCSSQSGHNTVSWYQQALGQGPQFIFQYYREEENGRGNFPPRFSGLQFPNYSSELNVNALELDDSALYLCASSLRWEETQYFGPGTRLLVL.

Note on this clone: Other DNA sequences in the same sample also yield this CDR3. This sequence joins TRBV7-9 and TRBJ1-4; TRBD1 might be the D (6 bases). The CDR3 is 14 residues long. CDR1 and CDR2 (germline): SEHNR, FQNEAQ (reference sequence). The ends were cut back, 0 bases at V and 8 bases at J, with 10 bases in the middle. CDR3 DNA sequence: TGTGCCAGCAGCTTAGCGGGGGCTCGGGAAAAACTGTTTTTT. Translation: CASSLAGAREKLFF.